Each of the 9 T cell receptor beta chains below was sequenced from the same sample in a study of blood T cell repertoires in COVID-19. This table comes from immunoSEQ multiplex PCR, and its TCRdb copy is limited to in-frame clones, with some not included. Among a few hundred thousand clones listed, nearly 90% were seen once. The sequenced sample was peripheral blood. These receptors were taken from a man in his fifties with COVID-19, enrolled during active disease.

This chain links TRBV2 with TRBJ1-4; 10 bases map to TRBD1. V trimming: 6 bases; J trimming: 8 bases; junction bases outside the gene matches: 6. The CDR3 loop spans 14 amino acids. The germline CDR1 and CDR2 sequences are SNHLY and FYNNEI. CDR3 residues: CASRKDRGEEKLFF. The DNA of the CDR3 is TGTGCCAGCAGAAAGGACAGGGGGGAGGAAAAACTGTTTTTT. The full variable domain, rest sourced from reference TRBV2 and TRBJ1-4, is EPEVTQTPSHQVTQMGQEVILRCVPISNHLYFYWYRQILGQKVEFLVSFYNNEISEKSEIFDDQFSVERPDGSNFTLKIRSTKLEDSAMYFCASRKDRGEEKLFFGSGTQLSVL.

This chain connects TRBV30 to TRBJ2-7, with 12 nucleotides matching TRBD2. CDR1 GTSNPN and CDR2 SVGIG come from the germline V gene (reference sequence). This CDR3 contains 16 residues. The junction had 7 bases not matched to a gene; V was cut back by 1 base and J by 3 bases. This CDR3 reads CAWSGLAGGVVYEQYF. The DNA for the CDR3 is TGTGCCTGGAGTGGCCTAGCGGGAGGGGTAGTCTACGAGCAGTACTTC.

Here the CDR3 reads CASSSGLAAGELFF. CDR3 nucleotides: TGTGCCAGCAGCTCGGGACTAGCTGCCGGGGAGCTGTTTTTT. The chain couples TRBV5-5 to TRBJ2-2, with TRBD2 matching over 9 bases. The germline V gene has CDR1 SGHKS and CDR2 YYEKEE (reference sequence). The CDR3 spans 14 residues. V gave up 3 bases and J gave up 6 bases; unmatched junction bases: 3.

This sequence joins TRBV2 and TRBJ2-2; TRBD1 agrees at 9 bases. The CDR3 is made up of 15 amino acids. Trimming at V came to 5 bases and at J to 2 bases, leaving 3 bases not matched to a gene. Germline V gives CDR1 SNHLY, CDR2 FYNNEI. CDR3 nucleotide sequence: TGTGCCAGCAGTCCGGGACAGGGAAACACCGGGGAGCTGTTTTTT. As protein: CASSPGQGNTGELFF. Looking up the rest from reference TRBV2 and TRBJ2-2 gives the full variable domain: EPEVTQTPSHQVTQMGQEVILRCVPISNHLYFYWYRQILGQKVEFLVSFYNNEISEKSEIFDDQFSVERPDGSNFTLKIRSTKLEDSAMYFCASSPGQGNTGELFFGEGSRLTVL.

The CDR3, as DNA: TGTGCCACCAGTGGTATACAGGGGGGGGACTACAATGAGCAGTTCTTC. As protein: CATSGIQGGDYNEQFF. This chain connects TRBV24-1 to TRBJ2-1, with a weak D call TRBD1 (8 bases). This CDR3 is built from 16 residues. Germline CDR1 is KGHDR and CDR2 is SFDVKD. Trimming took 5 bases from V and 3 from J, leaving 16 bases between them.

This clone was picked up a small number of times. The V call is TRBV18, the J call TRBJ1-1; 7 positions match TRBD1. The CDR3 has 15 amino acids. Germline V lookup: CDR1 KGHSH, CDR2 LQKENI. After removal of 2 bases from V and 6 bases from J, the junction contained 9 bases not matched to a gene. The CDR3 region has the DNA TGTGCCAGCTCACCAGGCAGGCAGGGGGTAGCTGAAGCTTTCTTT. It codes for CASSPGRQGVAEAFF.

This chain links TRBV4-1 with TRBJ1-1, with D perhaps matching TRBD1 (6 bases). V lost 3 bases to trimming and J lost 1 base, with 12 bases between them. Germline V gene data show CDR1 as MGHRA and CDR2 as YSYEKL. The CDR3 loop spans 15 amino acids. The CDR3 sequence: CASSHLGQRNTEAFF. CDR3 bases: TGCGCCAGCAGCCACCTCGGACAGAGGAACACTGAAGCTTTCTTT.

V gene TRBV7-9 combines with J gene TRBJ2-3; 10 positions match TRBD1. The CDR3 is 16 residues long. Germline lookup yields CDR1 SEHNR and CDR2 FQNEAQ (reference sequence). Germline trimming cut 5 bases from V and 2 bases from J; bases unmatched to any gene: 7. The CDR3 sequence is CASSKETGGYTDTQYF. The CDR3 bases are TGTGCCAGCAGCAAAGAGACAGGGGGCTACACAGATACGCAGTATTTT.

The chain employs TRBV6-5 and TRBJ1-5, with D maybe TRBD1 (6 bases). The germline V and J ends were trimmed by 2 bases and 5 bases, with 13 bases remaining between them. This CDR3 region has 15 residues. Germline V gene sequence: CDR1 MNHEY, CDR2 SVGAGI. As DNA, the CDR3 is TGTGCCAGCAGTTACACCTCAGGGGCCGATCAGCCCCAGCATTTT. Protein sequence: CASSYTSGADQPQHF.